Listed below are T cell receptor beta chains from one sample, sequenced in a study of type 1 and type 2 diabetes patients. TCRdb reprocessed the multiplex PCR reads via MiXCR and lists one record per CDR3 protein. The sample carries 250,000 to 300,000 distinct CDR3 sequences, roughly 50% recorded once. The sample consisted of peripheral blood mononuclear cells (PBMCs). These receptors all stem from a man between 18 and 35 years old with type 2 diabetes. Each CDR3 is given without its conserved first and last residue.

TRBV30	ARHGAGGSYGYT
TRBV6-5	ASSYSYYSDKQF
TRBV2	ASSDSPRQY
TRBV28	ASSTGGPSYEQY
TRBV6-6	ASSYGYTEAF
TRBV2	ASRAAYTEAF
TRBV19	ASSVQGARTQY
TRBV20-1	SASKILAYEQY
TRBV7-2	ASSVLAGVNNEQF
TRBV24-1	ATSDSRTRKETQY
TRBV19	ASSIPTGELF
TRBV7-2	ASSLGLGGVGYEQY
TRBV2	ASKGEGAVHEQY
TRBV13	ASSLETASPLH
TRBV19	ASSIVGGANTEAF
TRBV25-1	ASSLPKTGGETQY
TRBV28	ASSQDGRARQY
TRBV6-5	ASSYRAGGFQTQY
TRBV6-1	ASSWGSLLNTGELF
TRBV7-6	ASSRTYSSTDTQY
TRBV30	AWSRLAGAREQY
TRBV6-1	ASSPRTVTNEKLF
TRBV7-3	ASSFGGQHGYT